This T cell receptor beta chain was identified in a study of metastatic and nonmetastatic thyroid tumors. Findings and limits, study-wide: TCR beta diversity was reportedly significantly higher in malignant thyroid tumors than benign nodules, in blood and tumor.

The sample holds many counts of this clone. Antigen unknown. The CDR3 extends over 14 amino acids. Germline loops: CDR1 LGHDT, CDR2 YNNKEL (reference sequence). V gave up 4 bases and J gave up 5 bases, with 13 bases separating them. TCRdb reanalyzed the PCR reads via MiXCR. Among around 16,000 clones listed, around 12% were seen once. No treatment had been given to any patient before thyroid surgery. The chain combines TRBV3-1 with TRBJ2-3; D gene ambiguous. The specimen was tumor tissue. The sequence was collected from a female donor with papillary thyroid cancer or a benign thyroid nodule (not recorded which). Some clones in this sample may be carry-over from other donors' samples. CDR3 loop: CASSPPGFLDTQYF. Written as DNA, the CDR3 is TGTGCCAGCAGCCCTCCCGGCTTTCTAGATACGCAGTATTTT.